A single sample gave rise to the 15 T cell receptor beta chains below, sequenced in a study of OX40 agonist ivuxolimab in advanced cancers. The protocol was immunoSEQ multiplex PCR, while the TCRdb copy is restricted to in-frame clones and leaves out a portion. The sample carries 43,000 or so clones, about nine tenths recorded once. The starting material was CD4+ or CD8+ T cells sorted from blood, obtained in a trial of the OX40 agonist ivuxolimab. All receptors come from an adult with an advanced solid tumor such as melanoma, head and neck, liver or kidney cancer.

Turning to this clone: One end of the junction is discordant with germline, which a read error may explain. The chain joins TRBV7-7 to TRBJ2-3, with 7 bases fitting TRBD1. This CDR3 spans 15 amino acids. Germline lookup yields CDR1 SSHAT and CDR2 FNYEAQ (reference sequence). The CDR3 reads CASSPREGAIDTQYF. The DNA of the CDR3 is TGTGCTAGCAGCCCCCGTGAGGGGGCAATAGATACGCAGTATTTT.

The V gene is TRBV18, the J gene TRBJ1-5; D is unclear. Germline V gene lookup returns CDR1 KGHSH and CDR2 LQKENI. CDR3 length: 14 amino acids. The ends were cut back, 2 bases at V and 4 bases at J, with 9 bases in the middle. The CDR3 DNA follows: TGTGCCAGCTCACCATCCGGGCCAAATCAGCCCCAGCATTTT. This gives the protein CASSPSGPNQPQHF. Full variable domain (outside the CDR3, taken from reference TRBV18 and TRBJ1-5): NAGVMQNPRHLVRRRGQEARLRCSPMKGHSHVYWYRQLPEEGLKFMVYLQKENIIDESGMPKERFSAEFPKEGPSILRIQQVVRGDSAAYFCASSPSGPNQPQHFGDGTRLSIL.

The chain uses TRBV7-2 and TRBJ2-7; 8 bases line up with TRBD1. V lost 3 bases and J lost 4; bases outside the gene matches: 2. CDR3 length: 13 residues. The germline V gene has CDR1 SGHTA and CDR2 FQGNSA. CDR3 loop: CASSFDRGYEQYF. CDR3 bases: TGTGCCAGCAGCTTCGACAGGGGTTACGAGCAGTACTTC.

This chain uses TRBV6-5 with TRBJ2-7, with D perhaps TRBD2 (6 bases). V lost 10 bases to trimming and J lost 5 bases, with 15 bases between them. This CDR3 has 12 residues. The germline CDR1 and CDR2 sequences are MNHEY and SVGAGI. In DNA, the CDR3 is TGTGCCACACAGAGGGGCGGGAACGAGCAGTACTTC. It is translated as CATQRGGNEQYF.

The chain is built from TRBV7-3 and TRBJ1-6, with D possibly being TRBD1 (6 bases). Between the trimmed V and J ends, which lost 4 bases and 6 bases, there was a span of 10 bases. CDR1 and CDR2 from the germline V gene are SGHTA and FQGTGA. The CDR3 covers 14 residues. Here the CDR3 DNA reads TGTGCCAGCAGCTCCGGACAGATTAATTCACCCCTCCACTTT. Amino acids: CASSSGQINSPLHF. Full variable domain (outside the CDR3, taken from reference TRBV7-3 and TRBJ1-6): GAGVSQTPSNKVTEKGKYVELRCDPISGHTALYWYRQSLGQGPEFLIYFQGTGAADDSGLPNDRFFAVRPEGSVSTLKIQRTERGDSAVYLCASSSGQINSPLHFGNGTRLTVT.

This clone was picked up a small number of times. The chain combines TRBV28 with TRBJ1-5, with D possibly TRBD1 on 6 matching bases. Trimming cost V 3 bases and J 7 bases, with 13 bases left between them. The CDR3 sequence is 14 residues long. In germline, CDR1 is MDHEN, CDR2 SYDVKM. The CDR3 protein is CASSFSGVRQPQHF. CDR3 nucleotides: TGTGCCAGCAGTTTCTCAGGGGTGAGGCAGCCCCAGCATTTT.

The chain has TRBV20-1 and TRBJ1-1, with a possible D match to TRBD1 (6 bases). The CDR3 extends over 11 amino acids. Germline lookup yields CDR1 DFQATT and CDR2 SNEGSKA (reference sequence). Trimming removed 1 base at V and 8 bases at J, with 8 bases between. For the CDR3, the DNA is TGCAGTGCTAGAGGGACAGTCGAAGCTTTCTTT. Amino acid sequence: CSARGTVEAFF.

The rearrangement joins TRBV6-5 to TRBJ1-2; D gene ambiguous. The germline CDR1 and CDR2 sequences are MNHEY and SVGAGI. This CDR3 spans 14 amino acids. The V and J ends lost 6 bases and 0 bases respectively, with 11 bases between them. The CDR3 reads CASRSGSSNYGYTF. DNA for the CDR3: TGTGCCAGCAGGTCCGGGAGCTCTAACTATGGCTACACCTTC.

This clone appeared a few times. The chain links TRBV28 to TRBJ1-4, with D tentatively TRBD1 (6 bases). Per germline, CDR1 MDHEN and CDR2 SYDVKM. CDR3 size: 18 residues. Trimming took 2 bases from V and 4 from J, leaving 20 bases between them. As DNA, the CDR3 is TGTGCCAGCAGTTTAGGGACATTTCAACTATTGGATAATGAAAAACTGTTTTTT. Residues: CASSLGTFQLLDNEKLFF.

For this clone: Relative to the germline gene, one junction end is altered; a read error may explain this. The chain is built from TRBV7-9 and TRBJ1-2; D unclear. The CDR3 loop spans 16 amino acids. The V gene's germline CDR1 is SEHNR and CDR2 FQNEAQ (reference sequence). The CDR3 region is CASSSEGGWRYYGYTF. The CDR3 nucleotides are TGTGCCAGCAGCTCCGAGGGAGGGTGGCGGTACTACGGCTACACCTTC.

This chain links TRBV19 with TRBJ1-2, with D possibly TRBD1 on 6 matching bases. This CDR3 region has 14 residues. The V gene's germline CDR1 is LNHDA and CDR2 SQIVND (reference sequence). V dropped 0 bases and J dropped 4 bases, with 9 bases sitting between them. CDR3 sequence (DNA): TGTGCCAGTAGTATAGAGCAGGGGTCCTATGGCTACACCTTC. Translated, it gives CASSIEQGSYGYTF.

The chain recombines TRBV28 with TRBJ2-1, with 9 bases fitting TRBD1. The CDR3 runs to 14 residues. CDR1 and CDR2 (germline): MDHEN, SYDVKM. The J segment lost 2 bases and the V segment lost 8 bases, leaving 4 bases of the junction unmatched. CDR3 protein: CASVGTGTYNEQFF. For the CDR3, the DNA is TGTGCCAGCGTGGGGACAGGGACCTACAATGAGCAGTTCTTC.

This clone occurred once. The chain joins TRBV18 to TRBJ1-1; possible D gene TRBD1, 6 bases. The germline V and J ends were trimmed by 4 bases and 8 bases, with 8 bases remaining between them. The CDR3 is 11 amino acids. The germline V gene encodes CDR1 KGHSH and CDR2 LQKENI. CDR3 nucleotides: TGTGCCAGCTCACGTGACAGGGAAGCTTTCTTT. It is translated as CASSRDREAFF.

Notes on this clone: The conserved final phenylalanine or tryptophan is absent from the CDR3, which likely points to a read error. The chain has TRBV7-2 and TRBJ1-2; D is undetermined. CDR1 SGHTA and CDR2 FQGNSA come from the germline V gene. This CDR3 has 14 residues. V lost 4 bases and J 4 bases, leaving 13 bases between the germline ends. DNA of the CDR3: TGTGCCAGCAGCTCCGCCGGAGCCTTCTATGGCTACACCCTC. Encoded protein: CASSSAGAFYGYTL.

The chain is built from TRBV6-1 and TRBJ1-6; D possibly corresponds to TRBD1 (5 bases). Trimming took 5 bases from V and 12 from J, leaving 17 bases between them. Germline CDR1 and CDR2: MNHNS and SASEGT. The CDR3 has 14 residues. CDR3 region: CASSYETALGPLHF. The CDR3, as DNA: TGTGCCAGCAGTTATGAGACAGCCCTGGGACCCCTCCACTTT.